The 19 T cell receptor beta chains below all came from one sample that was sequenced in a study of CD8 T cells in ankylosing spondylitis. TCRdb re-derived calls from the 5' RACE reads in MiXCR, one entry per CDR3 protein. The data contain about 130,000 distinct CDR3 sequences, approximately 13% of them singletons. Sequencing was carried out using blood, either unsorted or a sorted T cell fraction (not recorded which). The receptors shown here come from a female donor with ankylosing spondylitis or in good health (not recorded which).

This clonotype was detected a few times. The CDR3 DNA sequence: TGTGCCAGCAGTAGCCGACTCCTTGGTGGGCAGTTCTTC. Its translation is CASSSRLLGGQFF. J is TRBJ2-1 and V is TRBV2; D uncertain. V gave up 5 bases and J gave up 12 bases, with 17 bases separating them. From germline, CDR1 is SNHLY and CDR2 FYNNEI. CDR3 size: 13 residues.

This clonotype was seen only a few times. The J gene is TRBJ1-5, the V gene TRBV30, with D tentatively TRBD1 (6 bases). The CDR3 length is 15 residues. Germline V CDR1 and CDR2: GTSNPN, SVGIG (reference sequence). Trimming took 2 bases from V and 0 from J, leaving 11 bases between them. CDR3 in amino acids: CAWSTRGNSNQPQHF. In DNA, the CDR3 is TGTGCCTGGAGTACCAGGGGCAATAGCAATCAGCCCCAGCATTTT.

This clonotype was observed at least ten times. This chain joins TRBV6-1 and TRBJ2-1; D might be TRBD1 (6 bases). The V gene's germline CDR1 is MNHNS and CDR2 SASEGT. The CDR3 sequence is 14 residues long. Trimming pared 6 bases from V and 7 bases from J, leaving 16 bases between. The CDR3, as DNA: TGTGCCAGCAGGGACCGGGACAAGGGGAATGAGCAGTTCTTC. Its protein product is CASRDRDKGNEQFF.

The V gene is TRBV10-3, the J gene TRBJ2-3, with D hard to call. V lost 8 bases, J lost 6 bases, and 3 bases lay in between. CDR3 size: 9 residues. Germline V lookup: CDR1 ENHRY, CDR2 SYGVKD. CDR3 DNA sequence: TGTGCCATCGGGGATACGCAGTATTTT. Translating gives CAIGDTQYF.

This clonotype was seen a handful of times. The rearrangement uses TRBV30 and TRBJ2-5; 8 bases agree with TRBD1. CDR1 GTSNPN and CDR2 SVGIG come from the germline V gene (reference sequence). Germline trimming cut 0 bases from V and 0 bases from J; bases unmatched to any gene: 9. CDR3 length: 17 amino acids. CDR3 sequence (DNA): TGTGCCTGGAGTGTATCGGGCAGGGGGCTCCACCAAGAGACCCAGTACTTC. This translates into CAWSVSGRGLHQETQYF. Full variable domain (outside the CDR3, taken from reference TRBV30 and TRBJ2-5): SQTIHQWPATLVQPVGSPLSLECTVEGTSNPNLYWYRQAAGRGLQLLFYSVGIGQISSEVPQNLSASRPQDRQFILSSKKLLLSDSGFYLCAWSVSGRGLHQETQYFGPGTRLLVL.

The rearrangement links TRBV7-9 to TRBJ2-5; no definite D call. This CDR3 has 14 amino acids. The germline V gene encodes CDR1 SEHNR and CDR2 FQNEAQ (reference sequence). Trimming took 1 base from V and 3 from J, leaving 9 bases between them. The DNA for the CDR3 is TGTGCCAGCAGCTTAGGGATGGGCAAAGAGACCCAGTACTTC. This encodes CASSLGMGKETQYF.

In DNA, the CDR3 is TGTGCCAGCAGCTCAACCGGGACATTACAAGAGACCCAGTACTTC. Protein product: CASSSTGTLQETQYF. The rearrangement uses TRBV7-3 and TRBJ2-5; D is possibly TRBD1 (6 bases). The CDR3 contains 15 residues. Trimming took off 4 bases at V and 2 bases at J, with 14 bases between the two ends. The V gene's germline CDR1 is SGHTA and CDR2 FQGTGA.

The chain carries TRBV5-5 and TRBJ1-6; TRBD1 matches at 7 bases. Germline CDR1 and CDR2: SGHKS and YYEKEE (reference sequence). The CDR3 contains 14 residues. Trimming took 4 bases from V and 10 from J; bases not matched to a gene: 8. The CDR3, as DNA: TGTGCCAGCAGCCCGTTGGGACAGCTCTCACCCCTCCACTTT. It yields the protein CASSPLGQLSPLHF.

The rearrangement joins TRBV12-3 or TRBV12-4 to TRBJ2-2; unclear D gene. V lost 5 bases, J lost 0 bases, and 19 bases lay in between. This CDR3 has 18 residues. The CDR3 is CASSLNGPPLANTGELFF. For the CDR3, the DNA is TGTGCCAGCAGTCTAAATGGCCCACCATTGGCGAACACCGGGGAGCTGTTTTTT.

The chain links TRBV6-2 or TRBV6-3 to TRBJ2-3; 7 nucleotides match TRBD2. Germline CDR1 reads MNHEY; CDR2 reads SVGEGT. Trimming at V came to 6 bases and at J to 0 bases, leaving 6 bases not matched to a gene. The CDR3 has 15 residues. The CDR3 spells CASRERGGSTDTQYF. DNA of the CDR3: TGTGCCAGCAGAGAGCGGGGAGGGAGCACAGATACGCAGTATTTT.

This clonotype has just a few counts. The gene calls are TRBV5-1 and TRBJ1-1; a weak D match, TRBD1 (5 bases). V was cut by 5 bases and J by 0 bases, with 20 bases left in between. The CDR3 totals 17 residues. CDR1 SGHRS and CDR2 YFSETQ come from the germline V gene. CDR3 loop: CASRSGVGGRMNTEAFF. CDR3 coding DNA: TGCGCCAGCAGATCGGGTGTCGGGGGGAGAATGAACACTGAAGCTTTCTTT.

This clonotype was recorded a few times. This sequence joins TRBV2 and TRBJ1-4; TRBD1 agrees at 8 bases. The CDR3 has 14 amino acids. J gave up 8 bases and V 7 bases, and 9 bases lay outside the gene matches. CDR1 and CDR2 from the germline V gene are SNHLY and FYNNEI. The CDR3 coding sequence is TGTGCCAGCATGCGGACAGGGCTTCCAGAAAAACTGTTTTTT. Its protein is CASMRTGLPEKLFF. The complete variable domain, with remaining parts taken from reference TRBV2 and TRBJ1-4, reads EPEVTQTPSHQVTQMGQEVILRCVPISNHLYFYWYRQILGQKVEFLVSFYNNEISEKSEIFDDQFSVERPDGSNFTLKIRSTKLEDSAMYFCASMRTGLPEKLFFGSGTQLSVL.

The chain links TRBV12-3 or TRBV12-4 to TRBJ2-7; 13 bases are a match to TRBD2. V dropped 6 bases and J dropped 4; count of bases not matched to a gene: 6. The CDR3 consists of 15 residues. The chain's CDR3 is CASRTSGGGPYEQYF. The CDR3 nucleotides read TGTGCCAGCAGAACTAGCGGGGGGGGTCCTTACGAGCAGTACTTC.

A note on this clonotype: A single base separates this from a much larger clone, so it may be a read error. This chain connects TRBV27 to TRBJ2-3; D might be TRBD1 (6 bases). There are 18 residues in the CDR3. From germline, CDR1 is MNHEY and CDR2 SMNVEV (reference sequence). This CDR3 reads CTSSPSSGGRVSTDTQYF. The DNA for the CDR3 is TGTACCAGCAGTCCGAGTAGTGGGGGCCGCGTTAGCACAGATACGCAGTATTTT.

This clonotype was detected ten times or more. This chain links TRBV20-1 with TRBJ2-3; no firm D call. The ends were cut back, 2 bases at V and 5 bases at J, with 11 bases in the middle. This CDR3 has 13 amino acids. Germline lookup yields CDR1 DFQATT and CDR2 SNEGSKA (reference sequence). The CDR3: CSARPNLVDTQYF. In DNA, the CDR3 is TGCAGTGCTAGACCTAACCTAGTAGATACGCAGTATTTT.

This clonotype was seen at least ten times. The V gene is TRBV3-1, the J gene TRBJ2-7, with D possibly TRBD1 on 5 matching bases. This CDR3 has 14 amino acids. CDR1 is LGHDT, CDR2 YNNKEL, per germline (reference sequence). V was shortened by 1 base and J by 1 base, with 8 bases between the two germline ends. CDR3: CASSQGGVSYEQYF. The CDR3 coding sequence is TGTGCCAGCAGCCAAGGGGGCGTTTCCTACGAGCAGTACTTC.

This clonotype appeared a few times. J is TRBJ2-7 and V is TRBV12-3 or TRBV12-4; TRBD1 matches 7 bases. This CDR3 spans 14 amino acids. The ends lost 6 bases at V and 2 bases at J; junction bases unmatched: 7. For the CDR3, the DNA is TGTGCCAGCAGGGGAACAGGGGTGGCCTACGAGCAGTACTTC. It is translated as CASRGTGVAYEQYF.

The chain has TRBV27 and TRBJ1-6; 7 bases match TRBD1. Losses at the gene ends were 8 bases for V and 9 bases for J; bases not matched to a gene: 7. Germline lookup yields CDR1 MNHEY and CDR2 SMNVEV (reference sequence). The CDR3 has 13 residues. CDR3 in DNA: TGTGCCAGCTCGGACAGGCCGTTTTCACCCCTCCACTTT. It translates to CASSDRPFSPLHF.

This chain uses TRBV7-9 with TRBJ2-2; 8 bases are a match to TRBD1. The CDR3 totals 15 residues. CDR1 is SEHNR and CDR2 is FQNEAQ in the germline V gene (reference sequence). V was clipped by 3 bases and J by 4 bases; unmatched bases: 4. The CDR3 DNA is TGTGCCAGCAGCTTCTACAGGGGGACCACCGGGGAGCTGTTTTTT. Its translation: CASSFYRGTTGELFF. Variable domain in full (rest from reference TRBV7-9 and TRBJ2-2): DTGVSQNPRHKITKRGQNVTFRCDPISEHNRLYWYRQTLGQGPEFLTYFQNEAQLEKSRLLSDRFSAERPKGSFSTLEIQRTEQGDSAMYLCASSFYRGTTGELFFGEGSRLTVL.